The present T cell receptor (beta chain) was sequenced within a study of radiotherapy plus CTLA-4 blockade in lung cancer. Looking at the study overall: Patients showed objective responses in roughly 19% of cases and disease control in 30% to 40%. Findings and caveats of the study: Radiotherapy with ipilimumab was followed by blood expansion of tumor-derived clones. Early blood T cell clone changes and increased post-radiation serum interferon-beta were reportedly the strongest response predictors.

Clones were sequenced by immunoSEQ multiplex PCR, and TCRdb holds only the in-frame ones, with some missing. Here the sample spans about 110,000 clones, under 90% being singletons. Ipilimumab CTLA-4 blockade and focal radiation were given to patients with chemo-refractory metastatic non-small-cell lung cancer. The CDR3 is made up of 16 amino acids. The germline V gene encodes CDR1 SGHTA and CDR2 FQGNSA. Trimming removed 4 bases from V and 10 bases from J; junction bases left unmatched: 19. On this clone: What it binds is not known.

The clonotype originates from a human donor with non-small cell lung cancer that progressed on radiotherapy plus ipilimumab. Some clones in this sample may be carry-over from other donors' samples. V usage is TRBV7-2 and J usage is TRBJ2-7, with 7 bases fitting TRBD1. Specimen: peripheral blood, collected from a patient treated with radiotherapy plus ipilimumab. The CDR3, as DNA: TGTGCCAGCAGCTCTAGGGGGCAGGGCGGTATAATCGGACAGTACTTC. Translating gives CASSSRGQGGIIGQYF.